Listed here are 14 T cell receptor beta chains from one sample, sequenced in a study of identical twins. Via MiXCR, TCRdb re-called the 5' RACE reads, giving one row per CDR3 protein. The sample holds roughly 1.6 million distinct CDR3 sequences, around 29% seen once. The specimen sequenced was cord blood. The receptors were gathered from a newborn girl in good health.

The chain recombines TRBV5-1 with TRBJ1-2; 7 bases map to TRBD1. The CDR3 extends over 14 amino acids. Germline V lookup: CDR1 SGHRS, CDR2 YFSETQ. V shed 10 bases and J 7 bases; nucleotides not matched to a gene: 16. The CDR3 is CAGNSRQGTRGYTF. In DNA form, the CDR3 reads TGCGCCGGCAACTCGAGACAGGGCACGCGTGGCTACACCTTC.

This clonotype was seen many times. Compared with germline, one end of the junction differs, possibly owing to a read error. V usage is TRBV14 and J usage is TRBJ1-1, with a possible D match to TRBD1 (6 bases). The CDR3 has 13 residues. The germline V gene encodes CDR1 SGHDN and CDR2 FVKESK. CDR3 loop: CASSQIRGTEAFF. The CDR3 DNA follows: TGCGCCAGCAGCCAAATCAGGGGAACTGAAGCTTTCTTT. Filled out from reference TRBV14 and TRBJ1-1, the complete variable domain reads EAGVTQFPSHSVIEKGQTVTLRCDPISGHDNLYWYRRVMGKEIKFLLHFVKESKQDESGMPNNRFLAERTGGTYSTLKVQPAELEDSGVYFCASSQIRGTEAFFGQGTRLTVV.

This clonotype was observed a handful of times. The chain uses TRBV12-3 or TRBV12-4 and TRBJ2-7; D possibly corresponds to TRBD2 (5 bases). V dropped 6 bases and J dropped 5 bases, with 17 bases sitting between them. CDR3 length: 14 amino acids. CDR3 nucleotide sequence: TGTGCCAGCAGCTGGAGACTAAATTCAGACGAGCAGTACTTC. Translating gives CASSWRLNSDEQYF.

This clonotype was seen a handful of times. The chain's CDR3 is CASRPPGSSYEQYF. The DNA for the CDR3 is TGTGCCAGCAGGCCGCCAGGGAGCTCCTACGAGCAGTACTTC. The rearrangement links TRBV7-2 to TRBJ2-7; D possibly uses TRBD1 or TRBD2 (5 bases each). This CDR3 comprises 14 residues. Trimming pared 6 bases from V and 0 bases from J, leaving 12 bases between. Germline lookup yields CDR1 SGHTA and CDR2 FQGNSA.

V usage is TRBV7-9 and J usage is TRBJ1-2; D uncertain. V was shortened by 0 bases and J by 8 bases, with 16 bases between the two germline ends. This CDR3 spans 15 amino acids. Germline lookup yields CDR1 SEHNR and CDR2 FQNEAQ (reference sequence). The CDR3 spells CASSLANSAGRGYTF. CDR3 nucleotides: TGTGCCAGCAGCTTAGCGAATTCAGCGGGTAGGGGCTACACCTTC.

The V and J genes are TRBV4-1 and TRBJ1-2, with D tentatively TRBD1 (6 bases). Trimming stripped 1 base from V and 4 bases from J, with 10 bases between. CDR3 length: 14 amino acids. The germline V gene encodes CDR1 MGHRA and CDR2 YSYEKL. CDR3: CASSQVPRGYGYTF. CDR3 bases: TGCGCCAGCAGCCAAGTTCCCAGGGGCTATGGCTACACCTTC.

V usage is TRBV11-3 and J usage is TRBJ2-1, with TRBD2 as a possible D gene (5 bases). The CDR3 length is 16 residues. V lost 5 bases and J lost 7, with 21 bases in between. Germline V CDR1 and CDR2: SGHNT, YENEEA. DNA of the CDR3: TGTGCCAGCAGCCCCATGACGGATTTTGCGGGTAATGAGCAGTTCTTC. It is translated as CASSPMTDFAGNEQFF.

This clonotype was seen a handful of times. The chain carries TRBV20-1 and TRBJ2-1; 7 nucleotides agree with TRBD2. With 3 bases clipped from V and 1 base from J, the junction kept 6 bases outside the gene matches. CDR3 length equals 15 residues. Germline values: CDR1 DFQATT, CDR2 SNEGSKA (reference sequence). The CDR3 sequence: CSARLGRASYNEQFF. The CDR3 nucleotides are TGCAGTGCTAGGCTTGGGAGGGCTTCCTACAATGAGCAGTTCTTC.

This clonotype was observed a few times. The V gene is TRBV5-6, the J gene TRBJ2-1; TRBD2 matches 14 bases. With the DNA end fitting TRBJ2-7 better, the J assignment may be wrong. Germline CDR1 SGHDT, CDR2 YYEEEE. This CDR3 region has 19 residues. CDR3: CASSWGLAGVRLVYNEQYF. In DNA form, the CDR3 reads TGTGCCAGCAGCTGGGGACTAGCGGGAGTGAGGTTGGTGTACAATGAGCAGTACTTC.

This clonotype appeared a few times. J is TRBJ1-5 and V is TRBV6-5; D is possibly TRBD1 (5 bases). The CDR3 length is 13 residues. Germline-derived CDR1 and CDR2 are MNHEY and SVGAGI. V shed 5 bases and J shed 4 bases, with 9 bases lying between them. CDR3 region: CASSPTVNQPQHF. CDR3 DNA: TGTGCCAGCAGTCCGACAGTTAATCAGCCCCAGCATTTT.

In this sample, this clonotype turned up a few times. The chain carries TRBV2 and TRBJ2-1, with a tentative D call TRBD1 (7 bases). CDR1 and CDR2 from the germline V gene are SNHLY and FYNNEI. CDR3 length: 16 amino acids. Trimming left V 7 bases short and J 5 bases short, with 21 bases between. The CDR3 bases are TGTGCCAGCATGAGAGGGAGGACAGGCAAAAACAATGAGCAGTTCTTC. Translation gives CASMRGRTGKNNEQFF.

CDR3 protein: CSARQPSRAGVSYEQYF. DNA of the CDR3: TGCAGTGCTAGACAACCTAGTAGGGCGGGAGTCAGCTACGAGCAGTACTTC. The chain couples TRBV20-1 to TRBJ2-7, with 7 nucleotides matching TRBD2. This CDR3 is built from 17 residues. The junction had 16 bases not matched to a gene; V was cut back by 2 bases and J by 3 bases. Germline V CDR1 and CDR2: DFQATT, SNEGSKA (reference sequence).

Concerning this clonotype itself: One end of the junction does not line up with germline, which may come from a read error. This chain uses TRBV20-1 with TRBJ2-4; a weak D match, TRBD1 (5 bases). Germline loops: CDR1 DFQATT, CDR2 SNEGSKA (reference sequence). The CDR3 extends over 13 amino acids. CDR3 amino acids: CSAPRDSKTIQYF. CDR3 in DNA: TGCAGTGCCCCCAGGGATTCTAAAACCATTCAGTACTTC.

The gene calls are TRBV4-2 and TRBJ2-1, with 10 bases identical to TRBD2. With 1 base clipped from V and 5 bases from J, the junction kept 5 bases outside the gene matches. CDR3 length equals 16 residues. The germline V gene encodes CDR1 LGHNA and CDR2 YNFKEQ. CDR3 sequence: CASSQAILAGNNEQFF. The CDR3 bases are TGTGCCAGCAGCCAAGCTATACTAGCGGGGAACAATGAGCAGTTCTTC.